This is a list of T cell receptor beta chains from one sample in a study of T cell repertoires in cytomegalovirus infection. TCRdb passed the reads through MiXCR, listing each CDR3 protein once. The sample records under 200,000 distinct CDR3 sequences, less than 9.5% being singletons. The sample was PBMCs. The receptor source for this set is a human donor in good health (CMV status not recorded). Some clones in this sample may be carry-over from other donors' samples. Both conserved end residues are part of each CDR3. The order of the fields is J gene, V gene, CDR3 protein.

TRBJ2-5,TRBV4-2,CASSHDTGGSETQYF
TRBJ1-2,TRBV5-4,CASSLGQGPFDYTF
TRBJ2-5,TRBV19,CASSITSLVRTQYF
TRBJ2-3,TRBV6-4,CASSDTASVTDTQYF
TRBJ1-5,TRBV6-2/TRBV6-3,CASSYGRFENQPQHF
TRBJ2-5,TRBV7-9,CASSSSVEETQYF
TRBJ2-3,TRBV10-3,CAIDNGKDTQYF
TRBJ1-1,TRBV20-1,CSMPTGRRTEAFF
TRBJ1-5,TRBV2,CASSEEQGGTQHF
TRBJ1-3,TRBV7-8,CASSSMSFSSGNTIYF
TRBJ1-5,TRBV24-1,CATSDSRGIKPQHF
TRBJ2-1,TRBV6-2/TRBV6-3,CASRTSGGNEQFF
TRBJ2-3,TRBV4-3,CASSQDGGGRTDTQYF
TRBJ1-5,TRBV7-2,CASSWGNSNQPQHF
TRBJ1-1,TRBV20-1,CSASAIMNTEAFF